This T cell receptor beta chain is drawn from a study of blood T cell repertoires in COVID-19. V was pared by 1 base and J by 7 bases, with 7 bases between. This CDR3 has 13 amino acids. Germline assignment: CDR1 MGHRA and CDR2 YSYEKL. Sequencing used immunoSEQ multiplex PCR; TCRdb keeps in-frame clones, though not all of them. The sample gives over 65,000 clones, more than 80% of which show up once; 25% to 35% is in the top ten. Material for sequencing was peripheral blood. The receptor was isolated from a man aged 50-60 years with active or convalescent COVID-19. V is TRBV4-1 and J is TRBJ2-2; possible D gene TRBD2, 5 bases. The CDR3: CASSQGGRGELFF. CDR3 DNA sequence: TGCGCCAGCAGCCAAGGAGGGCGCGGGGAGCTGTTTTTT.